Reported below is one T cell receptor (beta chain). Clones were read by immunoSEQ multiplex PCR, and TCRdb kept only the in-frame ones, dropping some. The data show about 61,000 clones, 80% to 90% seen once. The data were obtained in a study of T cell changes during pregnancy in multiple sclerosis. The CDR3 runs 13 residues. Trimming removed 0 bases at V and 5 bases at J, with 7 bases between. The V gene's germline CDR1 is MNHEY and CDR2 SVGAGI. The material was peripheral blood, obtained in the first trimester of pregnancy. The genes are TRBV6-5 and TRBJ1-2, with D uncertain. This clonotype was obtained from a female donor in good health, enrolled as a control in a pregnancy study. CDR3 region: CASSYSGNYGYTF. The DNA for the CDR3 is TGTGCCAGCAGTTACTCCGGGAATTATGGCTACACCTTC.